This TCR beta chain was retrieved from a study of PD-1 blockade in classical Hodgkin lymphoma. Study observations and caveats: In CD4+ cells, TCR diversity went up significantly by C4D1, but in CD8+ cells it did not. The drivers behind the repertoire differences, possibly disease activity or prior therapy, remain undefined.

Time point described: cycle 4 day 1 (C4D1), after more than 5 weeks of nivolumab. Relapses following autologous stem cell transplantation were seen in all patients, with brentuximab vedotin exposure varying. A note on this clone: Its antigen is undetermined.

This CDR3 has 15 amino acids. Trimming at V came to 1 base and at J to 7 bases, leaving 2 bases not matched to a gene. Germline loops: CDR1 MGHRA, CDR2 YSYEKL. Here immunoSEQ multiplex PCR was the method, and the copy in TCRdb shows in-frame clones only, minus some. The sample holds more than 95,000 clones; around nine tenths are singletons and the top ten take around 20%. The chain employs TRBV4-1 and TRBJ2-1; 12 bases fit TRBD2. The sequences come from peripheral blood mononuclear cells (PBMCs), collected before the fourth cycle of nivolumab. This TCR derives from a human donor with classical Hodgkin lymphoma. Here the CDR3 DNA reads TGCGCCAGCAGCCAAGTGACTAGCGGGAGTAATGAGCAGTTCTTC. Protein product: CASSQVTSGSNEQFF.